This entry lists 19 T cell receptor beta chains sequenced from one sample in a study of post-analysis software for immune sequencing data. Study observations and caveats: There were several TRBV segments more frequent in patients than controls, and TRBV5-6, TRBV5-1 and TRBV20-1 were among them.

These TCRs' antigens remain unknown. Prepared TCR beta cDNA libraries contained unique molecular identifiers. TCRdb fed the PCR reads into MiXCR, producing one record per CDR3 protein. The data hold about 540,000 distinct CDR3 sequences, with roughly 34% observed a single time. Sequencing input: blood. Every receptor here comes from a girl under 18 with multiple sclerosis.

This clonotype was counted between two and nine times. The rearrangement joins TRBV2 to TRBJ2-1, with D perhaps being TRBD1 or TRBD2 (5 bases each). The CDR3 runs 14 residues. Germline CDR1 reads SNHLY; CDR2 reads FYNNEI. V was clipped by 6 bases and J by 6 bases, with 15 bases between them. CDR3 in DNA: TGTGCCAGCAGGGGGACGACAAGAACCAATGAGCAGTTCTTC. This encodes CASRGTTRTNEQFF.

J is TRBJ2-3 and V is TRBV4-1; D is possibly TRBD1 (5 bases). The CDR3 sequence is 17 residues long. The V and J ends lost 3 bases and 5 bases respectively, with 21 bases between them. From germline, CDR1 is MGHRA and CDR2 YSYEKL. The CDR3 region has the DNA TGCGCCAGCAGCCATGATGTCCTGGGGTGGCAGGGAGATACGCAGTATTTT. This codes for CASSHDVLGWQGDTQYF.

This clonotype occurred a few times. It may be a read error: a sequence one base away is much more abundant. The rearrangement uses TRBV11-2 and TRBJ2-5; tentatively, D is TRBD2 (5 bases). Trimming left V 5 bases short and J 11 bases short, with 27 bases between. The germline gives CDR1 SGHAT, CDR2 FQNNGV. The CDR3 has 16 residues. The CDR3 region has the DNA TGTGCCAGCAGCCGGGTGGGAGAGAAACCAACAAATGAGCAGTACTTC. It encodes CASSRVGEKPTNEQYF.

This clonotype was detected only a few times. The rearrangement joins TRBV29-1 to TRBJ2-5; TRBD1 matches 7 bases. The CDR3 has 13 amino acids. The germline CDR1 and CDR2 sequences are SQVTM and ANQGSEA. J gave up 4 bases and V 8 bases, and 10 bases lay outside the gene matches. As DNA, the CDR3 is TGCAGCATGATACAGGGGAACGGAGAGACCCAGTACTTC. It translates to CSMIQGNGETQYF.

This clonotype was counted at least ten times. The rearrangement joins TRBV29-1 to TRBJ2-5; 7 bases are shared with TRBD2. Germline V CDR1 and CDR2: SQVTM, ANQGSEA. After removal of 5 bases from V and 1 base from J, the junction contained 4 bases not matched to a gene. The CDR3 extends over 13 amino acids. CDR3 nucleotides: TGCAGCGTTACGCCGGGGGGCCAAGAGACCCAGTACTTC. Translating it yields CSVTPGGQETQYF.

The gene calls are TRBV3-1 and TRBJ2-5, with 8 bases lining up with TRBD1. Germline CDR1 and CDR2: LGHDT and YNNKEL (reference sequence). The trim removed 4 bases at V and 5 bases at J, leaving 9 bases unmatched. The CDR3 has 15 residues. This chain's CDR3 is CASSLLDRGHETQYF. In nucleotides, the CDR3 is TGTGCCAGCAGCCTTCTTGACAGGGGCCATGAGACCCAGTACTTC.

This clonotype was recorded a few times. CDR3 DNA sequence: TGCAGTGCTCCTGGACAGGGCAATCAGCCCCAGCATTTT. It yields the protein CSAPGQGNQPQHF. This chain joins TRBV20-1 and TRBJ1-5; 7 bases fit TRBD1. CDR1 and CDR2 from the germline V gene are DFQATT and SNEGSKA (reference sequence). This CDR3 region has 13 residues. The ends lost 5 bases at V and 2 bases at J; junction bases unmatched: 3.

DNA for the CDR3: TGTGCCAGCAGCTTATATGGGGGGCCGATCCGACGGCACCAAGAGACCCAGTACTTC. Protein: CASSLYGGPIRRHQETQYF. The chain recombines TRBV5-5 with TRBJ2-5; the D gene could be TRBD1 or TRBD2 (6 bases each). Trimming pared 2 bases from V and 0 bases from J, leaving 23 bases between. CDR3 length: 19 residues. Per germline, CDR1 SGHKS and CDR2 YYEKEE (reference sequence). The complete variable domain, with remaining parts taken from reference TRBV5-5 and TRBJ2-5, reads DAGVTQSPTHLIKTRGQQVTLRCSPISGHKSVSWYQQVLGQGPQFIFQYYEKEERGRGNFPDRFSARQFPNYSSELNVNALLLGDSALYLCASSLYGGPIRRHQETQYFGPGTRLLVL.

This clonotype was picked up many times. This chain connects TRBV12-3 or TRBV12-4 to TRBJ2-5; D possibly uses TRBD1 or TRBD2 (6 bases each). The V end was cut by 6 bases, the J end by 5 bases, with 16 bases between. The CDR3 runs to 14 residues. The CDR3: CASSLGGQRETQYF. For the CDR3, the DNA is TGTGCCAGCAGCCTGGGAGGACAGCGTGAGACCCAGTACTTC.

The chain combines TRBV29-1 with TRBJ2-1; TRBD1 agrees at 9 bases. The junction had 11 bases not matched to a gene; V was cut back by 4 bases and J by 1 base. The germline V gene has CDR1 SQVTM and CDR2 ANQGSEA. CDR3 length equals 17 residues. DNA for the CDR3: TGCAGCGTTGGGCATTACGGGACAGGGATTTCCTACAATGAGCAGTTCTTC. It codes for CSVGHYGTGISYNEQFF.

This chain joins TRBV28 and TRBJ2-5; no reliable D call. There are 16 residues in the CDR3. Between the trimmed V and J ends, which lost 1 base and 0 bases, there was a span of 12 bases. Germline lookup yields CDR1 MDHEN and CDR2 SYDVKM. The CDR3 is CASSLSVTPDQETQYF. The CDR3 DNA is TGTGCCAGCAGTTTATCCGTGACACCCGACCAAGAGACCCAGTACTTC.

A few counts support this clonotype. This chain joins TRBV10-3 and TRBJ1-4; maybe TRBD1 (6 bases). V lost 4 bases and J lost 0, with 9 bases in between. Germline V gene data show CDR1 as ENHRY and CDR2 as SYGVKD. The CDR3 runs to 15 residues. CDR3 protein: CAISVRQATNEKLFF. The CDR3 DNA reads TGTGCCATCAGTGTTCGACAGGCAACTAATGAAAAACTGTTTTTT.

This clonotype was counted between two and nine times. One end of the junction fails to match germline, which may point to a read error. V gene TRBV6-5 combines with J gene TRBJ2-4, with TRBD1 identical over 9 bases. Germline CDR1 reads MNHEY; CDR2 reads SVGAGI. CDR3 length: 16 amino acids. CDR3 residues: CASSRSDRGAKNTQYF. DNA of the CDR3: TGTGCCAGCAGCCGCAGCGACAGGGGGGCCAAAAACACTCAGTACTTC.

This clonotype has a handful of counts. The CDR3 region is CSARDGGQGYEQYF. CDR3 DNA sequence: TGCAGTGCTAGAGATGGCGGGCAGGGCTACGAGCAGTACTTC. V usage is TRBV20-1 and J usage is TRBJ2-7, with D perhaps matching TRBD1 or TRBD2 (5 bases each). This CDR3 comprises 14 residues. The V end was cut by 0 bases, the J end by 3 bases, with 12 bases between. The germline gives CDR1 DFQATT, CDR2 SNEGSKA (reference sequence).

The rearrangement uses TRBV12-3 or TRBV12-4 and TRBJ2-3; 11 nucleotides agree with TRBD2. Trimming took 4 bases from V and 7 from J; bases not matched to a gene: 13. The CDR3 spans 17 residues. The CDR3 DNA follows: TGTGCCAGCAGTTCCTATAGCGGGGGGGCCCAGGGAAATACGCAGTATTTT. This encodes CASSSYSGGAQGNTQYF.

This clonotype was seen a few times. The chain joins TRBV9 to TRBJ2-5; no clear D. CDR3 length: 15 residues. The germline V gene has CDR1 SGDLS and CDR2 YYNGEE. With 4 bases removed from V and 5 bases from J, the gap between germline ends came to 18 bases. CDR3 region: CASSPRFGTRETQYF. The CDR3 coding sequence is TGTGCCAGCAGCCCCCGCTTTGGAACGAGGGAGACCCAGTACTTC.

This chain links TRBV7-8 with TRBJ1-1, with 7 bases identical to TRBD1. This CDR3 spans 17 amino acids. The junction had 12 bases not matched to a gene; V was cut back by 0 bases and J by 5 bases. Germline CDR1 SGHVS, CDR2 FQNEAQ. CDR3 protein: CASSLAQIDRARTEAFF. The DNA of the CDR3 is TGTGCCAGCAGCTTAGCCCAAATAGACAGGGCGAGGACTGAAGCTTTCTTT.

This clonotype was picked up a small number of times. This chain connects TRBV29-1 to TRBJ1-2; D is possibly TRBD1 (6 bases). The V end was cut by 5 bases, the J end by 2 bases, with 15 bases between. The CDR3 totals 14 residues. Germline-derived CDR1 and CDR2 are SQVTM and ANQGSEA. The CDR3 DNA follows: TGCAGCGTTCATGTGGGACACATGAACTATGGCTACACCTTC. Protein sequence: CSVHVGHMNYGYTF.

This clonotype has just a few counts. The J gene is TRBJ2-1, the V gene TRBV10-1; no clear D gene. This CDR3 is built from 13 residues. Germline values: CDR1 WNHNN, CDR2 SYGVQD (reference sequence). Trimming took off 3 bases at V and 7 bases at J, with 10 bases between the two ends. CDR3 residues: CASSDSNRNEQFF. CDR3 coding DNA: TGCGCCAGCAGTGACTCTAATCGGAATGAGCAGTTCTTC.